This TCR beta chain was identified during a study of T cells after yellow fever vaccination. This clonotype was detected a few times. The CDR3 loop spans 15 amino acids. V gave up 3 bases and J gave up 1 base, with 10 bases separating them. The germline gives CDR1 SGHTA, CDR2 FQGNSA. A universal primer site and UMIs were added as TCR cDNA was made by 5'RACE template switching. TCRdb re-called the 5' RACE reads with MiXCR, one entry per CDR3 protein. The sample has about 240,000 distinct CDR3 sequences, 6.9% seen once; the top ten hold approximately 0.84%. Sample: CD4+ T cells sorted from PBMCs, taken 15 days after the yellow fever booster vaccination. The J gene is TRBJ2-4, the V gene TRBV7-2, with D possibly TRBD2 on 6 matching bases. This clonotype was obtained from a man aged 30 to 45 who received the YFV17D yellow fever vaccine. CDR3 in DNA: TGTGCCAGCAGCTTTGATGCGGGGGCCAAAAACATTCAGTACTTC. Translation: CASSFDAGAKNIQYF.